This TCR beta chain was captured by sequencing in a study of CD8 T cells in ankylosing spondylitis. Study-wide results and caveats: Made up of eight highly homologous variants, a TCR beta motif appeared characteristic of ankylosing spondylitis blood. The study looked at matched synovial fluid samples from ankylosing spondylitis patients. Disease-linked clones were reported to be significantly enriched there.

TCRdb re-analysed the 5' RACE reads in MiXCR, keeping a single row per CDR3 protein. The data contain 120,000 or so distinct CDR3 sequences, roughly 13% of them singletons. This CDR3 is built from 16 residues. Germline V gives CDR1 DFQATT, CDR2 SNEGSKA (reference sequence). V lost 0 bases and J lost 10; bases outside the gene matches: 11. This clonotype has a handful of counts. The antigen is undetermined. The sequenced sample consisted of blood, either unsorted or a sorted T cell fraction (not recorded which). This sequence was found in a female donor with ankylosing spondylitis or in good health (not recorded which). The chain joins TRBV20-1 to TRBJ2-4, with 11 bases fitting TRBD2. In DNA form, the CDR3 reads TGCAGTGCTAGAGACCCGACTGCTAGCGGGGGGAGGATTCAGTACTTC. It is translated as CSARDPTASGGRIQYF.